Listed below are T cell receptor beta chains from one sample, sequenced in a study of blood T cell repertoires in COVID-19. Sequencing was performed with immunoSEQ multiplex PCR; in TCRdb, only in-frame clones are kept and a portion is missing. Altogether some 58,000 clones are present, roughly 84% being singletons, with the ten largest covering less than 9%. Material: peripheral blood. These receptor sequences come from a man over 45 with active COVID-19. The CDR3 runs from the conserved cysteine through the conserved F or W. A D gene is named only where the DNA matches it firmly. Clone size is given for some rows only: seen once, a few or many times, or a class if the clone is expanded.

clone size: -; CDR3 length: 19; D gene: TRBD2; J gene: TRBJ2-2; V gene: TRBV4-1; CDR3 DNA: TGCGCCAGCAGCAAACTCGGGGCTAGCGGGGGCGCGAACACCGGGGAGCTGTTTTTT; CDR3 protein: CASSKLGASGGANTGELFF
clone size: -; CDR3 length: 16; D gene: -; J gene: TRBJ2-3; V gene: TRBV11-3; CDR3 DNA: TGTGCCAGCAGCTTCCGCCGCGGGATTAACACAGATACGCAGTATTTT; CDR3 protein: CASSFRRGINTDTQYF
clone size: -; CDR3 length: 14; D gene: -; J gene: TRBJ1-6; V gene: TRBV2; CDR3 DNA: TGTGCCAGCCCCGCCGGGACTAATAATTCACCCCTCCACTTT; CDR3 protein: CASPAGTNNSPLHF
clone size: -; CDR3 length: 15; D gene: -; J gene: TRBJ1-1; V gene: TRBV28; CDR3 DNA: TGTGCCAGCAGACCCCCTCTAACAGGAAACACTGAAGCTTTCTTT; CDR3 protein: CASRPPLTGNTEAFF
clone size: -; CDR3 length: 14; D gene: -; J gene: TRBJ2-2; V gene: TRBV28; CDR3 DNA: TGTGCCAGCTCGCCTTCTACGAACACCGGGGAGCTGTTTTTT; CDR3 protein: CASSPSTNTGELFF
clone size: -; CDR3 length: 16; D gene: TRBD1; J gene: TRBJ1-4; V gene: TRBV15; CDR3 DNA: TGTGCCACCAGCAGAGATCGGACAGGGCAGCCTGAAAAACTGTTTTTT; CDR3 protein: CATSRDRTGQPEKLFF
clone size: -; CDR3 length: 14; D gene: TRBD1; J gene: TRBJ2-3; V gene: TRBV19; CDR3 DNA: TGTGCCAGTTCGAGACAGGGACCCACAGATACGCAGTATTTT; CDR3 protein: CASSRQGPTDTQYF
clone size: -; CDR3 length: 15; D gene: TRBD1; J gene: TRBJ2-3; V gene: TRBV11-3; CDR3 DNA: TGTGCCAGCAGCCTAGGACAGGGGGCAGGTGATACGCAGTATTTT; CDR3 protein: CASSLGQGAGDTQYF
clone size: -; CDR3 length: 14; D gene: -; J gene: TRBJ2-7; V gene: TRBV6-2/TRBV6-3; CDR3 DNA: TGTGCCAGCAGTTACAGTGGGCGCAAGACCGAGCAGTACTTC; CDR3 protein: CASSYSGRKTEQYF
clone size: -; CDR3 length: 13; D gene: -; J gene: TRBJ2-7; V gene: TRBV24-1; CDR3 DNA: TGTGCCACCAGTGGCCCGGGAGCTTACGAGCAGTACTTC; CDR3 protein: CATSGPGAYEQYF
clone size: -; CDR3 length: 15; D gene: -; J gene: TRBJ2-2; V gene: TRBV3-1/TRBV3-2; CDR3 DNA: TGTGCCAGCAGCCCCACTATTGCGAACACCGGGGAGCTGTTTTTT; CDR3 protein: CASSPTIANTGELFF
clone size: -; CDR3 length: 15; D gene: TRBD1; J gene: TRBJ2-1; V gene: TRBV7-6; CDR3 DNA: TGTGCCAGCAGCTTTAGGGGACAGGGGTATTATGAGCAGTTCTTC; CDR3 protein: CASSFRGQGYYEQFF
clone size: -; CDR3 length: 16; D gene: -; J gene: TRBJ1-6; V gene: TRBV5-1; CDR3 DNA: TGCGCCAGCAGCTTGGAAGCACTTGGTCTCGGTTCACCCCTCCACTTT; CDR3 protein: CASSLEALGLGSPLHF
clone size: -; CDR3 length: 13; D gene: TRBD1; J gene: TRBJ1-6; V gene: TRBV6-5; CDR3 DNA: TGTGCCAGCAGGACAGGGGATCATTCACCCCTCCACTTT; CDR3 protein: CASRTGDHSPLHF
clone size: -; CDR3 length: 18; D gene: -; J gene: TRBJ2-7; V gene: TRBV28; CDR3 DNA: TGTGCCAGCAGTTCACATGGTAACTGGGACTCCTACGGGTACGAGCAGTACTTC; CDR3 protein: CASSSHGNWDSYGYEQYF
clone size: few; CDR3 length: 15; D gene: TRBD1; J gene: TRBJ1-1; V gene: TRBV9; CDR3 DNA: TGTGCCAGCAGCGTAGGGACAGGGATGAACACTGAAGCTTTCTTT; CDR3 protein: CASSVGTGMNTEAFF
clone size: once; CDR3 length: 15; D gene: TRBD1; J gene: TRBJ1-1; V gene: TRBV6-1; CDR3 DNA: TGTGCCAGCAGTGATCGGACAGGGCCGGGCACTGAAGCTTTCTTT; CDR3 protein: CASSDRTGPGTEAFF
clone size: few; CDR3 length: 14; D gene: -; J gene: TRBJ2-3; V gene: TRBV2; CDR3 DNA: TGTGCCAGCAGTGTAAGAGGGGGAGTAGATACGCAGTATTTT; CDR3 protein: CASSVRGGVDTQYF
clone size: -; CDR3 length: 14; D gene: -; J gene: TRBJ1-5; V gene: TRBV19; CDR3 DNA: TGTGCCAGTAGTATAGGACGGCGGCGACAGCCCCAGCATTTT; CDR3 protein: CASSIGRRRQPQHF
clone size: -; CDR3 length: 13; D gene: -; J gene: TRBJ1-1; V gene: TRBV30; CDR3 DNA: TGTGCCTGGAGTGTACTAGGATGGGGTGAAGCTTTCTTT; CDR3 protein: CAWSVLGWGEAFF
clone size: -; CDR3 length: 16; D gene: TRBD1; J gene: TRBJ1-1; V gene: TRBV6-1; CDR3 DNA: TGTGCCAGCAGTGGGCTTCTGACAGGGGGATTTACTGAAGCTTTCTTT; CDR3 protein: CASSGLLTGGFTEAFF
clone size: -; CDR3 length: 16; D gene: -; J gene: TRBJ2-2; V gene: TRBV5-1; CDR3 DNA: TGCGCCAGCAGCTTAACGAATTCTCGGGGAACCGGGGAGCTGTTTTTT; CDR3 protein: CASSLTNSRGTGELFF
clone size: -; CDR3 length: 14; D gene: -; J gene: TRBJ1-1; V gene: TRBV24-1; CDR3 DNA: TGTGCCACCAGTGGTACAGGGAGTTACACTGAAGCTTTCTTT; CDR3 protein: CATSGTGSYTEAFF
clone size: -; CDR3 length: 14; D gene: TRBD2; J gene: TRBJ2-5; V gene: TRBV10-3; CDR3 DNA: TGTGCCATCAGGGCTAGCGGGACCCAAGAGACCCAGTACTTC; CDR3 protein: CAIRASGTQETQYF
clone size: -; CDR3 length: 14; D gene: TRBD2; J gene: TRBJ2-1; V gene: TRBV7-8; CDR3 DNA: TGTGCCAGCAGCCTGACTAGCGGGAACAATGAGCAGTTCTTC; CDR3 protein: CASSLTSGNNEQFF
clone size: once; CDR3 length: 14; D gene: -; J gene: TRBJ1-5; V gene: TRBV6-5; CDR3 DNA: TGTGCCTTCTCGGGGGAGTTTGGCAATCAGCCCCAGCATTTT; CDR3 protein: CAFSGEFGNQPQHF
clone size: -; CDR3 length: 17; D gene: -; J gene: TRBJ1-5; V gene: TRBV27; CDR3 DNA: TGTGCCAGCAGGATTCTAGGGGGGGCTCATAGCAATCAGCCCCAGCATTTT; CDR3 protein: CASRILGGAHSNQPQHF
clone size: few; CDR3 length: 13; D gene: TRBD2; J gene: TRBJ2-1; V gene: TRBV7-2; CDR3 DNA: TGTGCCAGCAGCTTAGGGGGGGGCAATGAGCAGTTCTTC; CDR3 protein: CASSLGGGNEQFF
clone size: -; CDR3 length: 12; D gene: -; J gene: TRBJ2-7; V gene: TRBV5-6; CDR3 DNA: TGTGCCAGCAGCTTGGCTCAGGCCGAGCAGTACTTC; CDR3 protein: CASSLAQAEQYF
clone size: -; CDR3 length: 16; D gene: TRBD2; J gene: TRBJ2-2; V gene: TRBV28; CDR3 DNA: TGTGCCAGCAGTTTACGGCTAGCGGTGAACACCGGGGAGCTGTTTTTT; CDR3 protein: CASSLRLAVNTGELFF
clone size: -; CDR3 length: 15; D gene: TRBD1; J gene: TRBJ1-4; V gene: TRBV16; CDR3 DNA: TGTGCCAGCAGTCCTGGCAGGGGGCGGAATGAAAAACTGTTTTTT; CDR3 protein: CASSPGRGRNEKLFF